This T cell receptor beta chain was sequenced during a study of blood T cell repertoires in COVID-19. Using immunoSEQ multiplex PCR, the repertoire was profiled, and TCRdb retains in-frame clones only, with some absent. The sample contains some 16,000 clones, about 88% of which appear only once. This CDR3 is built from 16 residues. V shed 3 bases and J 5 bases; nucleotides not matched to a gene: 5. Per germline, CDR1 MNHEY and CDR2 SVGAGI. The specimen was peripheral blood. This TCR was sampled from a man older than 75 with acute or convalescent COVID-19. This chain joins TRBV6-5 and TRBJ1-6; TRBD1 agrees at 9 bases. Here the CDR3 DNA reads TGTGCCAGCAGTTATATGAGGACAGGGGATAATTCACCCCTCCACTTT. Translation gives CASSYMRTGDNSPLHF.